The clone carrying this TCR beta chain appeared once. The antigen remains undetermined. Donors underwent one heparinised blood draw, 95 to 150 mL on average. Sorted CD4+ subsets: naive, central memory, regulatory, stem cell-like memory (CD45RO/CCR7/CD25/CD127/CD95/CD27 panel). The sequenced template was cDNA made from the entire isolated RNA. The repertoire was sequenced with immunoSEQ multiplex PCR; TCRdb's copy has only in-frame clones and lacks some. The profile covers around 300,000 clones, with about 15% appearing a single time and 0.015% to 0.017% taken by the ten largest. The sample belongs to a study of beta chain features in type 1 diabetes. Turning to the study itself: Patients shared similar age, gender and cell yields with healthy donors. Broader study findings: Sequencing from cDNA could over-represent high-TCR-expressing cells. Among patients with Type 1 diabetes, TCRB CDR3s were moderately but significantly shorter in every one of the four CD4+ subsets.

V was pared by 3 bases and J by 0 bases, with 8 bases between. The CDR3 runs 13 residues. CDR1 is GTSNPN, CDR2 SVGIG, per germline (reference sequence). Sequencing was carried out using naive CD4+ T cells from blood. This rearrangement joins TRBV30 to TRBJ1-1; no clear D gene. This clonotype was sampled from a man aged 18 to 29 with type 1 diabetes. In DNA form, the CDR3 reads TGTGCCTGGAGGATCGGGTTGAACACTGAAGCTTTCTTT. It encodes CAWRIGLNTEAFF.